This paragraph reports one TCR beta chain. This clone was detected a few times. What this receptor recognizes is not known. The sample holds no much larger clone one base away, and base qualities are not on file. Library preparation used the immunoSEQ multiplex PCR assay. The multiplex PCR relied on a mix of 60 forward primers for TCR Vbeta segments and 13 reverse primers for TCR Jbeta segments. Amplification of the CDR3 region of rearranged TCR beta genes was performed with a multiplex PCR assay on genomic DNA. On the Illumina HiSeq System, the amplified TCR beta libraries were sequenced as 87-base-pair reads. In the paper's pipeline: A later analysis counted about 80 million unique TCR beta chains across the 550 to 800 repertoires, and 9.5 million to 11 million of these chains were shared by at least two donors. To remove PCR and sequencing errors, raw reads were error-corrected and collapsed into unique sequences using a nearest-neighbor algorithm that merged closely related sequences. V, D and J gene segments were assigned by aligning CDR3 sequences to IMGT reference sequences. Each retained sequence needed at least a six-nucleotide match to both a V gene segment and a J gene segment. A rearrangement was called productive if the CDR3 had no stop codons and remained in frame with V and J, and every other rearrangement was called non-productive. Following IMGT convention, CDR3 was defined as the stretch from the second conserved V-encoded cysteine up to the conserved J-encoded phenylalanine. The earlier analysis of about 560 of the donors excluded any sequence lacking an unambiguous match to a single V gene segment. An earlier analysis of a few hundred of the donors called V segments functional above 56.7% productive rearrangements and segregating when the between-donor standard deviation exceeded 5%. A statistical classification framework was developed to diagnose cytomegalovirus status using the catalog of TCR beta chain sequences. In a later analysis, V and J genes were assigned by comparing TCR nucleotide sequences against IMGT/GENE-DB human TR gene sequences. In a later analysis, CDR3 sequences and most-parsimonious VDJ recombination scenarios were assigned using the TCRdist pipeline. A later analysis defined each TCR beta chain by its CDR3 amino acid sequence plus V-gene family, and excluded reads lacking a unique V-gene family. In a later analysis, 450 to 600 highly shared, low-generation-probability nucleotide sequences were removed to address suspected cross-contamination and a sequencing artifact. In a later analysis, a clonal expansion index was calculated for each public chain from normalized within-repertoire ranks of inferred template counts. In a later analysis, generation probabilities were computed with a VDJ recombination model fitted to out-of-frame rearrangements, and the resulting probabilities were checked against IGoR. A later analysis scored TCR-TCR, TCR-HLA and TCR-CMV co-occurrence with hypergeometric tests, applying a repertoire-size bias correction to TCR pairs. A later analysis estimated false discovery rates by permuting HLA or CMV assignments 20 times. A later analysis grouped co-occurring TCRs with DBSCAN, adding TCRdist sequence similarity when clustering within HLA-allele-positive subsets. For co-occurrence clustering, repertoires with fewer than 30,000 or more than 120,000 public chains were excluded, along with five repertoires with anomalous nucleotide sharing. The source is immuneACCESS, and TCRdb retained only in-frame sequences with V and J called. Part of the clones is not carried over; for the studies checked, unresolved V genes explain less than half of this, and the remainder is unexplained. The D gene and trimming were derived from the DNA, and the V and J assignments and clone size from that table. A total of roughly 100,000 clones appear in this sample, roughly 13% of them only once. Roughly a sixth of the sample rests with the top ten.

In total, about 650 healthy bone marrow donors made up the cohort. Cohort members were all nominally healthy when sampled, although unrecorded immune exposures were likely present. The donor tested CMV seropositive and was one of the 289 seropositive cohort members. A peripheral blood sample was collected from each donor, and TCR beta sequencing was performed on peripheral blood mononuclear cells. The Qiagen DNeasy Blood Extraction Kit was used to extract genomic DNA from the blood cell samples. V is pruned by 4 bases and J by 0 bases, leaving 4 bases of the junction without a gene match. The germline V gene gives CDR1 as SGDLS and CDR2 as YYNGEE. The CDR3 numbers 16 residues from cysteine through phenylalanine. Only CDR3 DNA remains: 48 bases, in frame from the first base. The source of the sample is a study of cytomegalovirus exposure and HLA in healthy donors (dated by TCRdb to the late 2010s). In terms of the full investigation: According to an earlier analysis of 450 to 650 of the donors, about 179 million T cells yielded 120 million or so unique TCR beta sequences and about 300 Gb of sequence data. Because of strong linkage in the cohort, roughly five DR-DQ haplotypes were treated as single units for association and clustering. The number of typed donors differed by locus: about 620-630 for A, B, C, DRB1 and DQB1; 522 for DQA1; 606 for DPA1; and 400 to 480 for DPB1. To predict cytomegalovirus infection status, the study combined high-throughput TCR immunosequencing, statistical association of individual TCRs with disease status, and machine learning. An early release that covered about 600 HLA-typed donors contained around 330 gigabases of sequencing data and 85 million to 100 million unique TCR sequences. Donor age, sex, ethnicity and CMV serostatus were collected together with the repertoire data. A later genetic analysis took genome-wide SNP genotypes for about three fifths of the roughly 670 donors and used that subset as a discovery cohort. Across 300 to 400 genotyped donors of the cohort, an average of roughly 230,000 unique TCR beta nucleotide sequences per donor were sequenced, and roughly 18% of those sequences were non-productive. In addition to the first cohort of 666 subjects, a separate validation cohort of 130 or so different subjects was used. The study profiled the T cell repertoires of some 610 subjects by immunosequencing and related them to cytomegalovirus serostatus. Rather than drawing on any new phenotypic data, the later analysis identified candidate immune exposures from TCR beta sequences and the way those sequences occurred across donors. HLA typing included class I and class II loci at four-digit resolution. All discovery cohort repertoires had been generated on a single sequencing platform. The study aimed to test whether cataloging public T cell receptors could reveal signatures of past pathogen exposure. Among the roughly 400 genotyped donors, around 79% belonged to the genetic ancestry cluster associated with self-reported Caucasian donors. An earlier analysis of 500 to 750 of the donors applied high-throughput TCR beta sequencing to assess whether each TCR beta V gene segment acted as functional or pseudogenic. To study patterns of TCR occurrence, a later analysis re-analyzed previously published TCR beta repertoires from around 670 donors and added high-resolution HLA genotyping. General conclusions and limits of the study: For the cohort, immune exposure information was limited to CMV serostatus. In a later genetic analysis, fewer N-insertions in productive TCRs were reported among donors in an Asian-associated ancestry cluster than the roughly 700-donor mean. Because some donors lacked HLA typing at each locus, the association tests relied only on the typed subset. An earlier analysis of approximately 570 of the donors showed that most TCR beta V segments appeared in productive rearrangements either about 87% or about 30% of the time, which broadly matched IMGT annotations. Across donors, most TCR sequences were observed very rarely, whereas some public TCRs were present in many individuals. In a later analysis, the rate of TCR association differed among HLA loci, with DRB1 alleles having the most associated TCRs and HLA-C alleles having the fewest. A later analysis found that most CMV-associated TCR beta chains appeared HLA-restricted, with HLA associations seemingly driven largely by CMV exposure. Because counts were too low, roughly 18 rarely observed V segments, including chromosome 9 orphons, were left out of the earlier analysis of some 600 of the donors. This cohort had only TCR beta chains sequenced, and the lack of alpha or paired-chain data limited which features could be detected. The 87-base-pair reads could not distinguish some IMGT-functional V segments, including TRBV6-2 and TRBV6-3, so those segments were excluded. When HLA alleles, especially DR and DQ, strongly co-occurred, attributing TCR associations to individual alleles was difficult. Correlated functional status among segregating V segments might reflect linkage disequilibrium, but an unknown experimental factor could not be ruled out. A cluster of highly shared sequence variants was judged likely to represent a technical artifact of the sequencing pipeline. It was suggested by the authors that the approach could potentially be generalized to other disease states and immunological phenotypes. An association between a missense DCLRE1C variant and V-gene and J-gene trimming of TCR beta chains was found in a later genetic analysis and replicated in an independent cohort. In a later analysis, 16,951 TCR beta sequences were associated with specific HLA alleles at a false discovery rate of 0.05. A further reported finding was that TCR beta sequences accurately predicted the HLA-A and HLA-B alleles for most subjects in the first cohort. According to a later analysis, parvovirus B19, influenza, CMV and Epstein-Barr virus appeared linked to several top co-occurrence clusters. A later analysis found that HLA-associated TCR beta chains were more clonally expanded and had lower generation probabilities than equally common non-associated chains. In both the original and validation cohorts, the classifier was reported to diagnose cytomegalovirus status with high specificity and sensitivity. The study gave a list of some 150 TCR beta chains associated with cytomegalovirus. A few of the identified cytomegalovirus-associated TCR beta chains were confirmed in vitro to be specific for cytomegalovirus antigens. Presence/absence analyses assumed roughly uniform sequencing depth across donors, an assumption that may not hold.

Sequencing was carried out using PBMCs. The chain couples TRBV9 to TRBJ2-3; the junction holds 11 bases that match TRBD2. This sequence was found in a man aged 35 to 55 in good health and CMV-seropositive. The DNA is as follows: TGTGCCAGCAGCCCCTGGACTAGCGGGAGCACAGATACGCAGTATTTT. Its translation is CASSPWTSGSTDTQYF.